This TCR beta chain was sequenced during a study of Ad26.COV2.S vaccination and SARS-CoV-2 variants. Overall study: The donor was enrolled in the Ad26.COV2.S arm of the COV1001 trial.

Regarding treatment: 15 to 20 received Ad26.COV2.S at low or high dose, single or two shots; 5 received placebo; per-sample allocation not given. Sampling was performed 63 days after the first vaccine or placebo injection. This CDR3 has 12 amino acids. The V and J ends lost 6 bases and 7 bases respectively, with 12 bases between them. Germline-derived CDR1 and CDR2 are MNHEY and SVGEGT. Method: immunoSEQ multiplex PCR; TCRdb's copy keeps in-frame clones and lacks some. The sample holds hundreds of thousands of clones, around 90% seen once. Material: peripheral blood, obtained in a trial of Ad26.COV2.S vaccine versus placebo. The chain couples TRBV6-2 or TRBV6-3 to TRBJ1-2; weak D call: TRBD1 (5 bases). This clonotype originated in a person between 18 and 59 years old who received the Ad26.COV2.S COVID-19 vaccine or a placebo. The CDR3 sequence is CASSPEGFGYTF. CDR3 DNA sequence: TGTGCCAGCAGCCCAGAGGGGTTTGGCTACACCTTC.